This entry is about one T cell receptor beta chain. The sample comes from a study of blood T cell repertoires in COVID-19. Overall study: The origin of the acute and convalescent COVID-19 samples was the United States, Italy and Spain.

Libraries were prepared by immunoSEQ multiplex PCR; TCRdb keeps only in-frame clonotypes and omits some of them. Here the sample spans 150,000 to 200,000 clones, 60% to 85% being singletons. The CDR3 totals 19 residues. The V gene's germline CDR1 is SEHNR and CDR2 FQNEAQ (reference sequence). V lost 6 bases, J lost 0 bases, and 16 bases stayed unmatched. The sequenced sample was peripheral blood. The receptor comes from a man in his sixties with active or convalescent COVID-19. The V and J genes are TRBV7-9 and TRBJ2-4, with TRBD1 identical over 8 bases. The DNA of the CDR3 is TGTGCCAGCAGGTCCGACAGGGGCTTCGGGGGTTCAGCCAAAAACATTCAGTACTTC. It translates to CASRSDRGFGGSAKNIQYF.